This T cell receptor beta chain was sequenced for a study of T cell clonotyping in hematopoietic cell transplantation. Notes on the study in general: After transplant, recipient diversity fell while pathologically expanded clonotypes grew through day 180. No sorting was done, leaving CD4 and CD8 contributions mixed. At the given depth, recipient repertoires were over 95% de novo clonotypes.

The assay was immunoSEQ multiplex PCR, and TCRdb's table has in-frame clones only and misses some. The sample records 10,000 to 15,000 clones, around nine tenths being singletons. The CDR3 totals 18 residues. The V end was cut by 1 base, the J end by 3 bases, with 20 bases between. Per the germline V gene, CDR1 is SGHDN and CDR2 is FVKESK. To note about this clone: Its specificity is not known.

The rearrangement joins TRBV14 to TRBJ2-3; the D gene could be TRBD1 or TRBD2 (5 bases each). The receptor was derived from a female patient in her 50s who had an allogeneic stem cell transplant from an unrelated donor, so the T cells may come from the graft donor. Some clones in this sample may be carry-over from other donors' samples. The input for sequencing was PBMCs, taken 100 days after allogeneic stem cell transplant. CDR3 sequence reads: CASSQVQIRDRPTDTQYF. CDR3 DNA: TGTGCCAGCAGCCAAGTCCAGATCCGGGACCGGCCAACAGATACGCAGTATTTT.